The 20 T cell receptor beta chains given below trace back to one sample, sequenced in a study of T cells in Graves' hyperthyroidism and ophthalmopathy. Regions amplified from RNA transcripts were the TCR beta CDR3 regions. An initial round of RT-PCR targeting the TCR CDR3 relied on the HTBI primer set. TCRdb called the multiplex PCR reads again in MiXCR, with one record for every CDR3 protein. The data show roughly 110,000 distinct CDR3 sequences, about 15% seen once. The sequencing sample was made of blood. All receptors come from a woman aged 45-60 years with Graves' hyperthyroidism.

The rearrangement joins TRBV2 to TRBJ2-1; 10 bases fit TRBD2. The CDR3 runs to 14 residues. The germline CDR1 and CDR2 sequences are SNHLY and FYNNEI. V lost 9 bases to trimming and J lost 10 bases; unmatched junction nucleotides: 12. The CDR3 sequence: CASQEGLAGAEQFF. In DNA, the CDR3 is TGTGCCAGTCAGGAGGGGCTAGCGGGGGCCGAGCAGTTCTTC.

This clonotype came up many times. V gene TRBV29-1 combines with J gene TRBJ2-7, with unresolved D. There are 13 residues in the CDR3. V was trimmed by 4 bases and J by 3 bases, leaving 13 bases between them. Germline CDR1 SQVTM, CDR2 ANQGSEA. This CDR3 reads CSVVPTGRYEQYF. CDR3 DNA sequence: TGCAGCGTTGTCCCGACGGGCCGCTACGAGCAGTACTTC.

This clonotype was detected ten times or more. At one boundary the junction diverges from the germline segment, which might be a read error. The rearrangement links TRBV12-3 or TRBV12-4 to TRBJ2-2; D might be TRBD1 (6 bases). CDR3 length: 13 amino acids. The CDR3 DNA sequence: TGTGCCAGCAGTACCGGGACACTGGGGAGTGATTTCTTT. The encoded protein is CASSTGTLGSDFF.

This clonotype was seen repeatedly, ten times or more. This rearrangement joins TRBV27 to TRBJ2-2; D is unclear. The germline V gene has CDR1 MNHEY and CDR2 SMNVEV (reference sequence). The CDR3 extends over 15 amino acids. Trimming took off 5 bases at V and 5 bases at J, with 15 bases between the two ends. The CDR3 bases are TGTGCCAGCAGTGCGAGGCCAGGTCTTACCGGGGAGCTGTTTTTT. It specifies CASSARPGLTGELFF.

Ten or more counts support this clonotype. As DNA, the CDR3 is TGCAGTGCTAGCCGAAACGAGGGGGATGGCTACACCTTC. It translates to CSASRNEGDGYTF. The J gene is TRBJ1-2, the V gene TRBV20-1, with D possibly being TRBD1 (6 bases). Trimming removed 3 bases at V and 6 bases at J, with 14 bases between. The CDR3 has 13 residues. CDR1 and CDR2 (germline): DFQATT, SNEGSKA (reference sequence).

This clonotype was detected only a few times. This chain connects TRBV4-1 to TRBJ2-3; TRBD2 aligns across 9 bases. Germline assignment: CDR1 MGHRA and CDR2 YSYEKL. V lost 11 bases and J lost 0; bases outside the gene matches: 9. This CDR3 is built from 15 residues. CDR3 bases: TGCGCCGGAAGGGCGGGAGGGCTAAGCACAGATACGCAGTATTTT. This sequence encodes CAGRAGGLSTDTQYF.

This clonotype appeared many times. CDR3 coding DNA: TGTGCCAGCAGGCTAAGACAGGGCTACGAGCAGTACTTC. Encoded protein: CASRLRQGYEQYF. V is TRBV12-3 or TRBV12-4 and J is TRBJ2-7; the match to TRBD1 covers 7 bases. The CDR3 length is 13 residues. V was clipped by 6 bases and J by 3 bases; unmatched bases: 5.

There are many counts of this clonotype. V gene TRBV5-1 combines with J gene TRBJ2-2; tentatively, D is TRBD2 (5 bases). V gave up 2 bases and J gave up 5 bases, with 10 bases separating them. Germline assignment: CDR1 SGHRS and CDR2 YFSETQ. This CDR3 is 14 amino acids long. The CDR3 loop reads CASSFGVGTGELFF. DNA of the CDR3: TGCGCCAGCAGCTTCGGGGTCGGGACCGGGGAGCTGTTTTTT.

This clonotype occurred many times. The gene calls are TRBV7-8 and TRBJ1-1, with a possible D match to TRBD1 (6 bases). This CDR3 is 15 amino acids long. Germline values: CDR1 SGHVS, CDR2 FQNEAQ. V shed 2 bases and J shed 6 bases, with 16 bases lying between them. CDR3 DNA sequence: TGTGCCAGCAGCTTATTTTTCGGACAGTTGGCTGAAGCTTTCTTT. Translated, it gives CASSLFFGQLAEAFF.

Many counts were recorded for this clonotype. This chain uses TRBV11-2 with TRBJ2-7; no definite D call. The V and J ends lost 4 bases and 0 bases respectively, with 4 bases between them. This CDR3 is 12 amino acids long. Germline-derived CDR1 and CDR2 are SGHAT and FQNNGV. This chain's CDR3 is CASSSLSYEQYV. The CDR3, as DNA: TGTGCCAGCAGCTCTCTCTCCTACGAGCAGTACGTC.

This clonotype was observed many times. The rearrangement joins TRBV20-1 to TRBJ2-7; the D gene is possibly TRBD2 (6 bases). Germline assignment: CDR1 DFQATT and CDR2 SNEGSKA (reference sequence). The CDR3 consists of 13 residues. V lost 2 bases to trimming and J lost 5 bases, with 13 bases between them. The CDR3 region has the DNA TGCAGTGCTAGAAAAGGGGAGGTGAACGAGCAGTACGTC. This encodes CSARKGEVNEQYV.

This sequence joins TRBV6-1 and TRBJ1-2; TRBD1 matches at 7 bases. The CDR3 covers 13 residues. V gave up 5 bases and J gave up 4 bases; unmatched junction bases: 4. CDR1 MNHNS and CDR2 SASEGT come from the germline V gene. CDR3 nucleotides: TGTGCCAGCAGTCCGGGACAGCGCTATGGCTACACCTTC. Its protein product is CASSPGQRYGYTF.

The sample holds many counts of this clonotype. V gene TRBV7-9 combines with J gene TRBJ2-1, with 9 bases identical to TRBD1. This CDR3 has 16 amino acids. V trimming: 0 bases; J trimming: 12 bases; junction bases outside the gene matches: 12. CDR1 is SEHNR, CDR2 FQNEAQ, per germline (reference sequence). CDR3 bases: TGTGCCAGCAGCTTAGCTGGGACAGGGAGAGGGGGTGTGCAGTTCTTC. Its translation is CASSLAGTGRGGVQFF.

The chain couples TRBV30 to TRBJ2-2; TRBD2 matches 9 bases. J lost 0 bases, V lost 1 base, and 3 bases had no gene match. The CDR3 covers 16 residues. CDR1 GTSNPN and CDR2 SVGIG come from the germline V gene (reference sequence). This CDR3 is CAWSGGLASNTGELFF. CDR3 nucleotides: TGTGCCTGGAGTGGGGGACTAGCCTCGAACACCGGGGAGCTGTTTTTT.

This clonotype has at least ten counts. The rearrangement links TRBV10-3 to TRBJ2-7, with TRBD2 matching over 10 bases. V lost 4 bases, J lost 2 bases, and 5 bases stayed unmatched. Germline CDR1 reads ENHRY; CDR2 reads SYGVKD. The CDR3 is 15 amino acids. In DNA, the CDR3 is TGTGCCATCAGTGGAATAAGCGGGAGGGCCTACGAGCAGTACTTC. Protein: CAISGISGRAYEQYF.

The chain recombines TRBV15 with TRBJ1-4, with 10 bases that match TRBD1. Germline values: CDR1 LNHNV, CDR2 YYDKDF (reference sequence). The V and J ends lost 3 bases and 8 bases, in that order; junction bases with no gene match: 3. The CDR3 runs to 14 residues. This CDR3 is CATSSDRGREKLFF. DNA for the CDR3: TGTGCCACCAGCAGTGACAGGGGGCGAGAAAAACTGTTTTTT. The entire variable domain, with the rest obtained from reference TRBV15 and TRBJ1-4, is as follows: DAMVIQNPRYQVTQFGKPVTLSCSQTLNHNVMYWYQQKSSQAPKLLFHYYDKDFNNEADTPDNFQSRRPNTSFCFLDIRSPGLGDTAMYLCATSSDRGREKLFFGSGTQLSVL.

This clonotype was found many times. V usage is TRBV9 and J usage is TRBJ2-1, with 15 bases matching TRBD2. After removal of 3 bases from V and 10 bases from J, the junction contained 5 bases not matched to a gene. The germline V gene encodes CDR1 SGDLS and CDR2 YYNGEE. This CDR3 comprises 15 residues. The CDR3 DNA sequence: TGTGCCAGCAGCGGAGGACTAGCGGGAGGGGAAGAGCAGTTCTTC. Translating it yields CASSGGLAGGEEQFF.

This clonotype was picked up many times. V is TRBV18 and J is TRBJ2-5; D remains unclear. The CDR3 length is 12 residues. Germline values: CDR1 KGHSH, CDR2 LQKENI. V lost 3 bases and J lost 4, with 6 bases in between. The CDR3, as DNA: TGTGCCAGCTCACCCCGAGGAGAGACCCAGTACTTC. Translating it yields CASSPRGETQYF.

The chain carries TRBV7-9 and TRBJ2-3; 9 bases align to TRBD2. Germline loops: CDR1 SEHNR, CDR2 FQNEAQ (reference sequence). CDR3 length: 13 residues. J was trimmed by 5 bases and V by 5 bases; bases with no gene match: 2. CDR3 sequence: CASSELAGDTQYF. In nucleotides, the CDR3 is TGTGCCAGCAGCGAACTAGCGGGAGATACGCAGTATTTT.

This clonotype was detected ten times or more. The chain uses TRBV6-1 and TRBJ1-5; D might be TRBD1 (6 bases). Deletions cut 4 bases from V and 6 bases from J, with 13 bases between. CDR3 length: 14 amino acids. Germline V gene sequence: CDR1 MNHNS, CDR2 SASEGT. The CDR3 sequence: CASSGNQGFQPQHF. For the CDR3, the DNA is TGTGCCAGCAGTGGGAACCAGGGGTTTCAGCCCCAGCATTTT.